This TCR beta chain derives from a study of response to subunit inactivated influenza vaccine. Findings and limits, study-wide: Authors suggested that a seasonal influenza vaccination recruits few new T cells each time.

Trimming left V 5 bases short and J 8 bases short, with 22 bases between. Germline CDR1 is SGHNT and CDR2 is YYREEE (reference sequence). CDR3 length: 15 residues. This clonotype was seen a handful of times. Antigen: not known. MiXCR, applied by TCRdb to the RT-PCR reads, yields one record per CDR3 protein. This table holds hundreds of thousands of distinct CDR3 sequences, 20% to 25% found once. The rearrangement joins TRBV5-4 to TRBJ1-1; D might be TRBD1 (5 bases). The receptor's source is a man aged 50 to 69 who received an inactivated influenza vaccine. The input for sequencing was PBMCs from blood, taken less than 22 months after vaccination. CDR3 bases: TGTGCCAGCAGTACCGAGGGACCATCTTGGAGAGAAGCTTTCTTT. Translating gives CASSTEGPSWREAFF.